This T cell receptor (beta chain) was captured by sequencing in a study of somatic mutations in cytotoxic T cells in rheumatoid arthritis. General observations from the study: Per patient, the largest CD8+ clone was found to exceed 20% of CD8+ cells in about an eighth of the 65 cases.

Separation of CD4+ and CD8+ cells was performed by positive magnetic bead selection, and purity was verified by flow cytometry. This CDR3 is built from 15 residues. Germline V gene lookup returns CDR1 MNHEY and CDR2 SVGAGI. The ends lost 4 bases at V and 7 bases at J; junction bases unmatched: 3. In the authors' workflow: Patient CD8+ clones above 1% seldom matched published virus-specific TCRB sequences. Repertoires were generated with immunoSEQ multiplex PCR, while TCRdb's copy carries only in-frame clones and drops some. V and J calls and clone size are as listed in that table; D and trimming were resolved from the DNA. This table has about 17,000 clones, 70% to 85% appearing once. About this clone: What it binds is unknown.

The sequence came from an adult with rheumatoid arthritis. Sample: CD8+ T cells sorted from blood. The V and J genes are TRBV6-5 and TRBJ2-1, with TRBD2 matching over 14 bases. The CDR3 is CASSLGLAGVNEQFF. CDR3 sequence (DNA): TGTGCCAGCAGTTTGGGACTAGCGGGAGTTAATGAGCAGTTCTTC.